Following are 19 T cell receptor beta chains from one sample sequenced in a study of persistence of HIV-infected CD4 T cells. The immunoSEQ assay was version 4, run in survey mode. The table came from immunoSEQ multiplex PCR; TCRdb's copy has only in-frame clones and leaves some out. The sample gives around 39,000 clones, more than 80% of which show up once; approximately 0.93% is in the top ten. Cells were stimulated nonspecifically with anti-CD3/anti-CD28 magnetic beads. Sorting of responding CD4+ T cells relied on upregulated CD40 ligand together with CD69. No antigens are known for them. The sequencing here drew on CD4+ T cells sorted from PBMCs after roughly 17-hour stimulation, taken from a patient who received antiretroviral therapy. These receptor sequences come from an adult man with HIV who was CMV-seropositive.

The rearrangement joins TRBV6-5 to TRBJ2-1, with D maybe TRBD2 (5 bases). V gave up 7 bases and J gave up 10 bases, with 23 bases separating them. The germline V gene encodes CDR1 MNHEY and CDR2 SVGAGI. The CDR3 has 15 residues. Here the CDR3 reads CASKTLPGSTGEQFF. Here the CDR3 DNA reads TGTGCCAGCAAGACCCTACCGGGCTCGACGGGGGAGCAGTTCTTC.

V is TRBV5-1 and J is TRBJ1-1; TRBD1 matches at 8 bases. Germline lookup yields CDR1 SGHRS and CDR2 YFSETQ. The V gene end was trimmed by 0 bases and the J gene end by 4 bases; junction bases not matched to a gene: 2. This CDR3 has 14 amino acids. The CDR3 protein is CASSLDRGGTEAFF. In nucleotides, the CDR3 is TGCGCCAGCAGCTTGGACAGGGGGGGCACTGAAGCTTTCTTT.

This clone came up a few times. This chain uses TRBV27 with TRBJ1-1; D is unclear. This CDR3 has 13 amino acids. Germline CDR1 MNHEY, CDR2 SMNVEV (reference sequence). V lost 1 base and J lost 3, with 6 bases in between. Here the CDR3 reads CASSLLRDTEAFF. Here the CDR3 DNA reads TGTGCCAGCAGTTTATTGCGGGACACTGAAGCTTTCTTT.

V usage is TRBV28 and J usage is TRBJ1-1, with unresolved D. V was clipped by 4 bases and J by 7 bases, with 7 bases between them. CDR3 length: 11 amino acids. CDR1 MDHEN and CDR2 SYDVKM come from the germline V gene. The CDR3 DNA is TGTGCCAGCAGTTCGACTTATGAAGCTTTCTTT. Encoded protein: CASSSTYEAFF.

This clone came up once. The V gene is TRBV19, the J gene TRBJ1-5, with no clear D. The ends were cut back, 3 bases at V and 0 bases at J, with 6 bases in the middle. CDR1 is LNHDA, CDR2 SQIVND, per germline (reference sequence). This CDR3 is 14 amino acids long. The CDR3 loop is CASSMADSNQPQHF. CDR3 in DNA: TGTGCCAGTAGTATGGCAGATAGCAATCAGCCCCAGCATTTT.

The chain links TRBV10-1 to TRBJ2-3; maybe TRBD2 (5 bases). Germline V gene lookup returns CDR1 WNHNN and CDR2 SYGVQD (reference sequence). The CDR3 contains 14 residues. Trimming cost V 5 bases and J 0 bases, with 9 bases left between them. CDR3 region: CASSIGLSTDTQYF. As DNA, the CDR3 is TGCGCCAGCAGTATTGGACTTAGCACAGATACGCAGTATTTT.

The rearrangement links TRBV28 to TRBJ1-3; D might be TRBD1 (5 bases). CDR3 length: 14 amino acids. Per the germline V gene, CDR1 is MDHEN and CDR2 is SYDVKM. Trimming stripped 1 base from V and 3 bases from J, with 7 bases between. CDR3 nucleotide sequence: TGTGCCAGCAGTTTATCAGGGAATGGAAACACCATATATTTT. As protein: CASSLSGNGNTIYF.

This chain joins TRBV18 and TRBJ1-1; D uncertain. CDR3 size: 14 residues. Trimming took off 2 bases at V and 1 base at J, with 8 bases between the two ends. The germline CDR1 and CDR2 sequences are KGHSH and LQKENI. The CDR3 is CASSPAQRNTEAFF. The CDR3 nucleotides are TGTGCCAGCTCACCAGCCCAACGGAACACTGAAGCTTTCTTT.

This rearrangement joins TRBV9 to TRBJ2-5; no definite D call. The V end was cut by 0 bases, the J end by 2 bases, with 8 bases between. The CDR3 sequence is 14 residues long. Germline values: CDR1 SGDLS, CDR2 YYNGEE. CDR3 DNA: TGTGCCAGCAGCGTAGGAACTTTACAAGAGACCCAGTACTTC. The encoded protein is CASSVGTLQETQYF.

The V and J genes are TRBV3-1 (or the pseudogene TRBV3-2) and TRBJ2-3; TRBD2 matches at 7 bases. This CDR3 comprises 16 residues. Germline V gene data show CDR1 as LGHDT and CDR2 as YNNKEL (reference sequence). V dropped 0 bases and J dropped 4; count of bases not matched to a gene: 7. The CDR3, as DNA: TGTGCCAGCAGCCAAGAGGCATGGACTAGTGCAGATACGCAGTATTTT. Residues: CASSQEAWTSADTQYF.

A single count supports this clone. The J gene is TRBJ2-3, the V gene TRBV7-9, with D possibly matching TRBD2 (5 bases). V was clipped by 3 bases and J by 0 bases, with 10 bases between them. Germline V gene lookup returns CDR1 SEHNR and CDR2 FQNEAQ (reference sequence). The CDR3 runs to 15 residues. The CDR3 DNA reads as TGTGCCAGCAGCTTCGGTGGAGGAAGCACAGATACGCAGTATTTT. Its translation is CASSFGGGSTDTQYF. The full variable domain, in which reference TRBV7-9 and TRBJ2-3 provide the parts outside the CDR3, is DTGVSQNPRHKITKRGQNVTFRCDPISEHNRLYWYRQTLGQGPEFLTYFQNEAQLEKSRLLSDRFSAERPKGSFSTLEIQRTEQGDSAMYLCASSFGGGSTDTQYFGPGTRLTVL.

This clone has a handful of counts. The sample holds other DNA sequences that translate to the same CDR3. The chain joins TRBV18 to TRBJ1-5, with D maybe TRBD1 (5 bases). Germline CDR1 is KGHSH and CDR2 is LQKENI. V dropped 3 bases and J dropped 2 bases, with 8 bases sitting between them. The CDR3 is 14 residues long. As DNA, the CDR3 is TGTGCCAGCTCACCGGGGGGACGCAATCAGCCCCAGCATTTT. Translating it yields CASSPGGRNQPQHF. The full variable domain, completed using reference TRBV18 and TRBJ1-5, is NAGVMQNPRHLVRRRGQEARLRCSPMKGHSHVYWYRQLPEEGLKFMVYLQKENIIDESGMPKERFSAEFPKEGPSILRIQQVVRGDSAAYFCASSPGGRNQPQHFGDGTRLSIL.

The rearrangement joins TRBV7-2 to TRBJ1-1; 9 nucleotides line up with TRBD1. The CDR3 length is 15 residues. Germline CDR1 and CDR2: SGHTA and FQGNSA. Unmatched junction bases numbered 13, after V lost 7 bases and J lost 7 bases. This chain's CDR3 is CASMGQGLLGGEAFF. The CDR3 region has the DNA TGTGCCAGCATGGGACAGGGCCTTCTTGGGGGTGAAGCTTTCTTT. The full variable domain, completed using reference TRBV7-2 and TRBJ1-1, is GAGVSQSPSNKVTEKGKDVELRCDPISGHTALYWYRQSLGQGLEFLIYFQGNSAPDKSGLPSDRFSAERTGGSVSTLTIQRTQQEDSAVYLCASMGQGLLGGEAFFGQGTRLTVV.

The chain couples TRBV4-1 to TRBJ2-3; the match to TRBD2 covers 12 bases. Germline values: CDR1 MGHRA, CDR2 YSYEKL. With V trimmed by 4 bases and J by 6 bases, 11 bases remained unmatched. The CDR3 sequence is 17 residues long. The CDR3: CASSLLGSLAGGDTQYF. CDR3 bases: TGCGCCAGCAGCCTCCTCGGATCCCTAGCGGGGGGGGATACGCAGTATTTT.

The rearrangement links TRBV7-9 to TRBJ2-3; D remains unclear. Trimming took 0 bases from V and 0 from J, leaving 4 bases between them. CDR3 length: 14 amino acids. CDR1 and CDR2 from the germline V gene are SEHNR and FQNEAQ (reference sequence). CDR3 DNA sequence: TGTGCCAGCAGCTTAGCGATTAGCACAGATACGCAGTATTTT. It yields the protein CASSLAISTDTQYF.

V and J are TRBV5-1 and TRBJ1-2; TRBD1 matches 7 bases. The CDR3 spans 13 residues. J gave up 6 bases and V 4 bases, and 6 bases lay outside the gene matches. In germline, CDR1 is SGHRS, CDR2 YFSETQ. CDR3 loop: CASSQEGANGYTF. The CDR3 DNA follows: TGCGCCAGCAGCCAGGAGGGGGCGAATGGCTACACCTTC. Complete variable domain (other parts from reference TRBV5-1 and TRBJ1-2): KAGVTQTPRYLIKTRGQQVTLSCSPISGHRSVSWYQQTPGQGLQFLFEYFSETQRNKGNFPGRFSGRQFSNSRSEMNVSTLELGDSALYLCASSQEGANGYTFGSGTRLTVV.

The J gene is TRBJ2-7, the V gene TRBV24-1, with D possibly being TRBD2 (6 bases). Germline CDR1 reads KGHDR; CDR2 reads SFDVKD. The CDR3 is 14 amino acids. V was shortened by 6 bases and J by 2 bases, with 13 bases between the two germline ends. The CDR3 sequence: CATSTGTATYEQYF. CDR3 bases: TGTGCCACCAGTACCGGGACTGCAACCTACGAGCAGTACTTC.

This sequence joins TRBV19 and TRBJ2-7; D gene unclear. The CDR3 contains 15 residues. Trimming left V 5 bases short and J 12 bases short, with 26 bases between. The germline gives CDR1 LNHDA, CDR2 SQIVND (reference sequence). The CDR3: CASSPPAPTNTRAYF. The DNA for the CDR3 is TGTGCCAGTAGTCCCCCGGCGCCCACGAACACCCGAGCGTACTTC.

The chain links TRBV18 to TRBJ2-2; D remains ambiguous. The CDR3 is made up of 16 amino acids. CDR1 and CDR2 (germline): KGHSH, LQKENI. V was cut by 3 bases and J by 5 bases, with 16 bases left in between. Here the CDR3 reads CASSPPGLSRTGELFF. In nucleotides, the CDR3 is TGTGCCAGCTCACCTCCTGGGCTAAGTAGGACCGGGGAGCTGTTTTTT.